This T cell receptor beta chain is from a study of OX40 agonist ivuxolimab in advanced cancers. Data came from immunoSEQ multiplex PCR; TCRdb stores just in-frame clones and leaves some out. The data show fewer than 80,000 clones, roughly 85% seen once. The V end was cut by 5 bases, the J end by 0 bases, with 11 bases between. The CDR3 is made up of 15 amino acids. CDR1 and CDR2 from the germline V gene are MNHEY and SVGAGI. The V gene is TRBV6-5, the J gene TRBJ2-4; D assignment may be TRBD1 or TRBD2 (5 bases each). The sequence was obtained from an adult with an advanced solid tumor such as melanoma, head and neck, liver or kidney cancer. The sequences come from CD4+ or CD8+ T cells sorted from blood, collected in a trial of the OX40 agonist ivuxolimab. This CDR3 reads CASSLGALAKNIQYF. CDR3 DNA sequence: TGTGCCAGCAGTCTCGGGGCCTTAGCCAAAAACATTCAGTACTTC.